This TCR beta chain was found in a study of CD8 T cells in Susac syndrome. Regarding this clonotype: Its specificity is not known.

Study-wide results and caveats: Individuals included in the TCR sequencing and HLA analysis were acknowledged by the study to be relatively few in number.

The V segment lost 0 bases and the J segment 8 bases; nucleotides outside the gene matches: 1. Looked up from germline, CDR1 is LGHNA and CDR2 is YNFKEQ. CDR3 length: 13 residues. Sequencing of TCR beta was carried out in blood CD8+ and CD4+ T cells. Each multiple sclerosis control was a treatment-naive patient with relapsing-remitting disease that was either stable or active. Random hexamers primed reverse transcription of about 0.5 to 1 ug RNA. Amplification of TCR beta CDR3 spanned 54 Vbeta and 13 Jbeta via immunoSEQ multiplex PCR. TCRdb passed the immunoSEQ multiplex PCR reads through MiXCR, listing each CDR3 protein once. The table shows about 300,000 distinct CDR3 sequences, with around 91% occurring only once.

The sample taken for sequencing was CD8+ T cells from PBMCs. The receptor's source is a human donor with multiple sclerosis. The rearrangement joins TRBV4-2 to TRBJ2-3; 8 bases are shared with TRBD2. This CDR3 reads CASSQDRGGTQYF. The DNA for the CDR3 is TGTGCCAGCAGCCAAGACCGGGGGGGTACGCAGTATTTT.